The rows below give T cell receptor beta chains drawn from one sample of a study of blood T cell repertoires in COVID-19. Libraries were prepared by immunoSEQ multiplex PCR; TCRdb keeps only in-frame clonotypes and omits some of them. The data show some 450,000 clones, approximately 88% seen once. The sequencing sample was made of peripheral blood. The source is a woman aged 45-65 years with COVID-19, enrolled during active disease. Each CDR3 is given with its conserved first and last residue. Fields, in order: CDR3 DNA, CDR3 protein, V gene, D gene, clone size, J gene. The D gene is left open where the match is weak. A row's size may be missing; if present it is once, few, many or a size class.

DNA: TGCGCCAGCAGCTTGGAGAGTGAAGCTTTCTTT; CDR3: CASSLESEAFF; V: TRBV5-1; D: NA; size: NA; J: TRBJ1-1
DNA: TGCGCCAGCAGCTTGGCCATAATGACAGGGCCCTCGAACTATGGCTACACCTTC; CDR3: CASSLAIMTGPSNYGYTF; V: TRBV5-1; D: TRBD1; size: NA; J: TRBJ1-2
DNA: TGTGCCAGCAGCCAAATCTCCCCGGCGGGGACCCAGTACTTC; CDR3: CASSQISPAGTQYF; V: TRBV3-1/TRBV3-2; D: NA; size: NA; J: TRBJ2-5
DNA: TGTGCCAGCAGTCCGGGGAGGGGGAGGACTGAAGCTTTCTTT; CDR3: CASSPGRGRTEAFF; V: TRBV6-5; D: NA; size: NA; J: TRBJ1-1
DNA: TGTGCCAGCAGTTCGACAGGGTCAAACACCATATATTTT; CDR3: CASSSTGSNTIYF; V: TRBV7-8; D: TRBD1; size: NA; J: TRBJ1-3
DNA: TGCGCCAGCAGCTTGGGTACAGTTAATGAAAAACTGTTTTTT; CDR3: CASSLGTVNEKLFF; V: TRBV5-1; D: NA; size: NA; J: TRBJ1-4
DNA: TGTGCCAGCAGCCGGACAGGGGGTGAAAAACTGTTTTTT; CDR3: CASSRTGGEKLFF; V: TRBV7-8; D: TRBD1; size: few; J: TRBJ1-4
DNA: TGTGCCTGGAGTGGCACAGGGTTGGACACTGAAGCTTTCTTT; CDR3: CAWSGTGLDTEAFF; V: TRBV30; D: NA; size: NA; J: TRBJ1-1
DNA: TGCGCCAGCAGTGAGTCCCCCCAGGGGACTAGCGACGAGCAGTACTTC; CDR3: CASSESPQGTSDEQYF; V: TRBV10-2; D: TRBD2; size: NA; J: TRBJ2-7
DNA: TGCGCCAGCAGTCCCCGAGGAATGGGGGCATCGTACCAAGAGACCCAGTACTTC; CDR3: CASSPRGMGASYQETQYF; V: TRBV5-1; D: NA; size: NA; J: TRBJ2-5
DNA: TGTGCCAGCAGTTCAGGACAGGGATACGAGCAGTACTTC; CDR3: CASSSGQGYEQYF; V: TRBV12-3/TRBV12-4; D: TRBD1; size: NA; J: TRBJ2-7
DNA: TGTGCCTGGAGTCCCGGACAGGGAGTTTTCACTGAAGCTTTCTTT; CDR3: CAWSPGQGVFTEAFF; V: TRBV30; D: TRBD1; size: NA; J: TRBJ1-1
DNA: TGTGCCTGGAGTGTGAACAGGGGACGAAACACCATATATTTT; CDR3: CAWSVNRGRNTIYF; V: TRBV30; D: TRBD1; size: NA; J: TRBJ1-3
DNA: TGTGCCAGCAGCGTAGCAGGCACGTCTAACTATGGCTACACCTTC; CDR3: CASSVAGTSNYGYTF; V: TRBV9; D: NA; size: NA; J: TRBJ1-2
DNA: TGTGCCAGCAGCGCCTTGACTAGGAGGAGTTCCAATGAGCAGTTCTTC; CDR3: CASSALTRRSSNEQFF; V: TRBV7-8; D: NA; size: NA; J: TRBJ2-1
DNA: TGCAGCGTTGGAATTTACAACCCTTACTCTGGGGCCAACGTCCTGACTTTC; CDR3: CSVGIYNPYSGANVLTF; V: TRBV29-1; D: NA; size: NA; J: TRBJ2-6
DNA: TGTGCCAGCACCCTCGGGACATTCAACGAAGCTTTCTTT; CDR3: CASTLGTFNEAFF; V: TRBV5-6; D: NA; size: NA; J: TRBJ1-1
DNA: TGTGCCAGCAGCCAAGGGACTAGCGGGGGCTACGGGAATGAGCAGTTCTTC; CDR3: CASSQGTSGGYGNEQFF; V: TRBV4-2; D: TRBD2; size: NA; J: TRBJ2-1
DNA: TGTGCCAGCACCGATAGCGGGGGGGCCCCGGATACGCAGTATTTT; CDR3: CASTDSGGAPDTQYF; V: TRBV3-1/TRBV3-2; D: TRBD2; size: NA; J: TRBJ2-3
DNA: TGTGCCAGCAGCGCCGAGGGTAGATGGGATGAGCAGTTCTTC; CDR3: CASSAEGRWDEQFF; V: TRBV9; D: NA; size: NA; J: TRBJ2-1
DNA: TGCGCCAGCAGCTTGGGACAGGGACATTCACCCCTCCACTTT; CDR3: CASSLGQGHSPLHF; V: TRBV5-1; D: TRBD1; size: NA; J: TRBJ1-6
DNA: TGTGCCACGGGACAGGGCCCCTATGATGAGCAGTTCTTC; CDR3: CATGQGPYDEQFF; V: TRBV19; D: TRBD1; size: NA; J: TRBJ2-1
DNA: TGTGCCAGCAGCTTCGCTTATAGGACAGGGGTAGCCAAAAACATTCAGTACTTC; CDR3: CASSFAYRTGVAKNIQYF; V: TRBV27; D: TRBD1; size: NA; J: TRBJ2-4
DNA: TGTGCCACCAGCAGAGATTGGACAGGGGGGTACGAGCAGTACTTC; CDR3: CATSRDWTGGYEQYF; V: TRBV15; D: TRBD1; size: NA; J: TRBJ2-7
DNA: TGCAGCACGGAGACAGGGGACAATGGCTACACCTTC; CDR3: CSTETGDNGYTF; V: TRBV29-1; D: TRBD1; size: once; J: TRBJ1-2
DNA: TGTGCCAGCAGCCCCCGTCCAGACTATGGCTACACCTTC; CDR3: CASSPRPDYGYTF; V: TRBV7-3; D: NA; size: NA; J: TRBJ1-2
DNA: TGCAGCGCGGCAGAATCCTACGAGCAGTACTTC; CDR3: CSAAESYEQYF; V: TRBV29-1; D: NA; size: NA; J: TRBJ2-7
DNA: TGTGCCAGCAGTTTACGGGATTCACCCCTCCACTTT; CDR3: CASSLRDSPLHF; V: TRBV6-5; D: NA; size: NA; J: TRBJ1-6
DNA: TGTGCCAGCAGCGTAGACGGCGGAAATGAGCAGTTCTTC; CDR3: CASSVDGGNEQFF; V: TRBV9; D: NA; size: NA; J: TRBJ2-1
DNA: TGTGCCAGCAGCCTACTCTACAGGGCCTATGGCTACACCTTC; CDR3: CASSLLYRAYGYTF; V: TRBV5-6; D: NA; size: NA; J: TRBJ1-2
DNA: TGTGCCAGCAGCCCCCGGGACTCGAACACCGGGGAGCTGTTTTTT; CDR3: CASSPRDSNTGELFF; V: TRBV9; D: NA; size: NA; J: TRBJ2-2
DNA: TGTGCCAGCAGCCGAGACGGGGGATTCAATCAGCCCCAGCATTTT; CDR3: CASSRDGGFNQPQHF; V: TRBV7-8; D: NA; size: NA; J: TRBJ1-5
DNA: TGTGCCAGCAGGGGGACAGTTTCTAACTATGGCTACACCTTC; CDR3: CASRGTVSNYGYTF; V: TRBV6-5; D: TRBD1; size: NA; J: TRBJ1-2
DNA: TGCGCCAGCAGCCAAGATCTAGCGGGGGGGCGTACCGGGGAGCTGTTTTTT; CDR3: CASSQDLAGGRTGELFF; V: TRBV4-1; D: TRBD2; size: NA; J: TRBJ2-2
DNA: TGTGCCAGCAGCTTGGCAACAGGGGTTCAAGTCGGCTACACCTTC; CDR3: CASSLATGVQVGYTF; V: TRBV7-8; D: TRBD1; size: NA; J: TRBJ1-2
DNA: TGTGCCAGCAGCTTAACAGGGGCCGCTAGGCTCTTC; CDR3: CASSLTGAARLF; V: TRBV13; D: TRBD1; size: NA; J: TRBJ2-1
DNA: TGTGCCAGCTCACCAGTTCTAACCACAGATACGCAGTATTTT; CDR3: CASSPVLTTDTQYF; V: TRBV18; D: NA; size: NA; J: TRBJ2-3
DNA: TGTGCCAGCAGTTTCGGGACAGTATATGGCTACACCTTC; CDR3: CASSFGTVYGYTF; V: TRBV12-3/TRBV12-4; D: TRBD1; size: NA; J: TRBJ1-2
DNA: TGTGCCTGGGCCCAGGGAACATCCTATGGCTACACCTTC; CDR3: CAWAQGTSYGYTF; V: TRBV30; D: NA; size: NA; J: TRBJ1-2
DNA: TGTGCCAGCAGCCAAGATTTATATAGCGGGGGGCGATACGAGCAGTACTTC; CDR3: CASSQDLYSGGRYEQYF; V: TRBV4-2; D: TRBD2; size: NA; J: TRBJ2-7
DNA: TGTGCCAGCACCTCGTTGCGGGGGGTTGGTAATGAGCAGTTCTTC; CDR3: CASTSLRGVGNEQFF; V: TRBV28; D: TRBD2; size: NA; J: TRBJ2-1
DNA: TGTGCCATCAGTGAGTCCGCGACTAGCGGGGTCCACAATGAGCAGTTCTTC; CDR3: CAISESATSGVHNEQFF; V: TRBV10-3; D: TRBD2; size: NA; J: TRBJ2-1
DNA: TGTGCCAGCAGTGAAGTAGCGGGGGTTCTCTACAATGAGCAGTTCTTC; CDR3: CASSEVAGVLYNEQFF; V: TRBV6-4; D: TRBD2; size: NA; J: TRBJ2-1
DNA: TGTGCCAGCAGTGCGGCCAGGGCAACCGGGGAGCTGTTTTTT; CDR3: CASSAARATGELFF; V: TRBV2; D: NA; size: NA; J: TRBJ2-2
DNA: TGTGCCAGCAGTTTGAATCCGGGACTAGCAGATACGCAGTATTTT; CDR3: CASSLNPGLADTQYF; V: TRBV6-4; D: TRBD2; size: NA; J: TRBJ2-3